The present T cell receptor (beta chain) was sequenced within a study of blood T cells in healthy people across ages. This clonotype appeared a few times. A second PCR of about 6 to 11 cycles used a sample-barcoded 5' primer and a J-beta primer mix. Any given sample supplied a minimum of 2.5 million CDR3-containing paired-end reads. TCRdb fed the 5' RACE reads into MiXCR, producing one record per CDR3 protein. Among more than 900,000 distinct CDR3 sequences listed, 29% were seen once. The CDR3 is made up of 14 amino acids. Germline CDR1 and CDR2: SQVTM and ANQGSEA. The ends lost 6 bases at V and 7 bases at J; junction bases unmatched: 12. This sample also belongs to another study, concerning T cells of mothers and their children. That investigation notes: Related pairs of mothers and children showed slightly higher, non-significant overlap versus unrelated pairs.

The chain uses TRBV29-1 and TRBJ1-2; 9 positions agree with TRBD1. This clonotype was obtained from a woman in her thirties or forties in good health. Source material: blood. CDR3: CSVMFVQGASGYTF. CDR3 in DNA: TGCAGCGTGATGTTCGTACAGGGGGCGAGTGGCTACACCTTC.